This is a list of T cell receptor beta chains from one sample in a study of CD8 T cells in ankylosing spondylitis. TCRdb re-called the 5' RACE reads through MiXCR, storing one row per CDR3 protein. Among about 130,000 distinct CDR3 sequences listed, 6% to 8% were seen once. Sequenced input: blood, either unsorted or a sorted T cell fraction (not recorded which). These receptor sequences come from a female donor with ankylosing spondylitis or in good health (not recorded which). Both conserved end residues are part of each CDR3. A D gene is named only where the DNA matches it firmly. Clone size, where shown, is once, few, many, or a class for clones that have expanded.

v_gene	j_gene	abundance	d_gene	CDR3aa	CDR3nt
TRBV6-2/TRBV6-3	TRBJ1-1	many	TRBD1	CASSPQGARNTEAFF	TGTGCCAGCAGTCCACAGGGGGCGCGGAACACTGAAGCTTTCTTT
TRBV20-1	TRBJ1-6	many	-	CSARDDNQNSPLHF	TGCAGTGCTAGAGACGATAATCAGAATTCACCCCTCCACTTT
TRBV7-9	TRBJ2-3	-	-	CASSRPLGGDTQYF	TGTGCCAGCAGCAGGCCTCTAGGGGGAGATACGCAGTATTTT
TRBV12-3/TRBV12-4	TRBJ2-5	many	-	CASSFRQTQETQYF	TGTGCCAGCAGTTTTCGTCAGACCCAAGAGACCCAGTACTTC
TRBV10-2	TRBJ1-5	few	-	CASSEAMTSQPQHF	TGCGCCAGCAGTGAGGCAATGACTAGTCAGCCCCAGCATTTT
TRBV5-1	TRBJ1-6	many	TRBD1	CASSSFPPGTDNSPLHF	TGCGCCAGCAGCTCCTTCCCGCCCGGGACAGATAATTCACCCCTCCACTTT
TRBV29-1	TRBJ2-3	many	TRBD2	CSVPKAGGDTDTQYF	TGCAGCGTCCCTAAAGCGGGGGGGGACACAGATACGCAGTATTTT
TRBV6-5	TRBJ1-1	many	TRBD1	CASSYEPGGTEAFF	TGTGCCAGCAGTTACGAACCAGGGGGCACTGAAGCTTTCTTT
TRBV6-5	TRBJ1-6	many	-	CASRENNSPLHF	TGTGCCAGCAGAGAGAATAATTCACCCCTCCACTTT
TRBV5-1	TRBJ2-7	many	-	CASSLVSGGYEQYF	TGCGCCAGCAGCTTGGTATCCGGGGGATACGAGCAGTACTTC
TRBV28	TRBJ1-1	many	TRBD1	CASSRQGTAEAFF	TGTGCCAGCAGTCGACAGGGAACGGCTGAAGCTTTCTTT
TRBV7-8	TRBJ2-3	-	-	CASSPAPQVGTQYF	TGTGCCAGCAGCCCCGCCCCTCAGGTTGGCACGCAGTATTTT
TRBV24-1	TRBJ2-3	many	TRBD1	CATSDPGQGWTDTQYF	TGTGCCACCAGTGACCCAGGACAGGGCTGGACAGATACGCAGTATTTT
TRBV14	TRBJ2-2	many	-	CASSQDSHSGELFF	TGTGCCAGCAGCCAAGATTCGCACTCCGGGGAGCTGTTTTTT
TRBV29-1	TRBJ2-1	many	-	CSVLGGDKQFF	TGCAGCGTCTTGGGGGGAGATAAGCAGTTCTTC
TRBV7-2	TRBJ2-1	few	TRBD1	CASSLLRTGGAYNEQFF	TGTGCCAGCAGCCTTCTTCGGACAGGGGGTGCCTACAATGAGCAGTTCTTC
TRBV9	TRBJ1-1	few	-	CASSVLGHPNTEAFF	TGTGCCAGCAGCGTTCTGGGACACCCGAACACTGAAGCTTTCTTT
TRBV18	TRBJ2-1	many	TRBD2	CASSHTRTSGGLSSYNEQFF	TGTGCCAGCTCACACACCCGGACTAGCGGGGGTCTCAGCTCCTACAATGAGCAGTTCTTC
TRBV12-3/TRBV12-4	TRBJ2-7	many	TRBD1	CASRRTGDYEQYF	TGTGCCAGCAGGAGGACAGGGGACTACGAGCAGTACTTC
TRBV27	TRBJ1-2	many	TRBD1	CASSLGEGGHYGYTF	TGTGCCAGCAGTTTAGGAGAAGGGGGCCACTATGGCTACACCTTC
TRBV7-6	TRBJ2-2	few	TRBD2	CASSLEAGGPSGELFF	TGTGCCAGCAGCTTAGAAGCGGGGGGGCCGTCCGGGGAGCTGTTTTTT
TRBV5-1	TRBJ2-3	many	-	CASRGGGGTSTDTQYF	TGCGCCAGCAGAGGGGGTGGTGGTACTAGCACAGATACGCAGTATTTT
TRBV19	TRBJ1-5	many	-	CASRPQGRLNQPQHF	TGTGCCAGTAGACCCCAGGGCCGGCTCAATCAGCCCCAGCATTTT
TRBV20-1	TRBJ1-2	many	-	CSAKTGGYGYTF	TGCAGTGCTAAGACAGGTGGATATGGCTACACCTTC
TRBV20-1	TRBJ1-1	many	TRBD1	CSSPRGTAGTEAFF	TGCAGTTCACCGAGAGGGACAGCGGGGACTGAAGCTTTCTTT
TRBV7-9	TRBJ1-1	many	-	CASSLSSSGSSAFF	TGTGCCAGCAGCTTGTCTTCTTCGGGAAGCTCGGCTTTCTTT
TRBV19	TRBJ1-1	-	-	CASSMVRMNTEAFF	TGTGCCAGTAGTATGGTCAGGATGAACACTGAAGCTTTCTTT
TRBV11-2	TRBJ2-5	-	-	CASSLEEGETQYF	TGTGCCAGCAGCTTAGAGGAGGGAGAGACCCAGTACTTC
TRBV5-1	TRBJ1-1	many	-	CASSARGRTNTEAFF	TGCGCCAGCAGCGCCAGGGGCCGCACGAACACTGAAGCTTTCTTT
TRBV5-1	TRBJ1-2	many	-	CASSGQTYGYTF	TGCGCCAGCAGCGGACAGACCTATGGCTACACCTTC
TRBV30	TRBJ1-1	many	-	CAWSEGPGRLAFF	TGTGCCTGGAGTGAAGGGCCTGGGCGGTTAGCTTTCTTT
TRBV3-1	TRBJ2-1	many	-	CASSQGEWGEQFF	TGTGCCAGCAGCCAAGGTGAATGGGGTGAGCAGTTCTTC
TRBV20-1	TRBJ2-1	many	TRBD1	CSALGQGANEQFF	TGCAGTGCCCTAGGACAGGGGGCGAATGAGCAGTTCTTC
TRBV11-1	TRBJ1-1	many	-	CASSLAQGSTEAFF	TGTGCCAGCAGCTTAGCGCAAGGGAGTACTGAAGCTTTCTTT
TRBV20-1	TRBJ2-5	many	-	CSARDVGEETQYF	TGCAGTGCTAGAGACGTCGGGGAAGAGACCCAGTACTTC
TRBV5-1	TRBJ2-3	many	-	CASSLLGGRSTDTQYF	TGCGCCAGCAGCTTGCTAGGGGGACGTAGCACAGATACGCAGTATTTT